Below, 17 T cell receptor beta chains from the same sample are listed, as sequenced in a study of beta chain features in type 1 diabetes. General study results and limits: Type 1 diabetes patients had moderately but significantly shorter TCRB CDR3s in all four CD4+ subsets.

No antigen is known for these receptors. Sequenced material consisted of expressed TCRB transcripts (all of the isolated RNA was reverse transcribed). Libraries were prepared by immunoSEQ multiplex PCR; TCRdb keeps only in-frame clonotypes and omits some of them. In the table there are some 350,000 clones, over 8.5% of which are singletons. The source material was central memory CD4+ T cells from blood. These receptors came from a man aged 25-40 years with type 1 diabetes.

The chain uses TRBV4-1 and TRBJ2-1, with 7 bases fitting TRBD2. Looked up from germline, CDR1 is MGHRA and CDR2 is YSYEKL. The CDR3 consists of 16 residues. After removal of 0 bases from V and 9 bases from J, the junction contained 11 bases not matched to a gene. This CDR3 is CASSQEGGRGRGEQFF. The CDR3 coding sequence is TGCGCCAGCAGCCAAGAAGGCGGGAGAGGACGCGGTGAGCAGTTCTTC.

V is TRBV15 and J is TRBJ2-3, with a possible D match to TRBD2 (6 bases). The CDR3 totals 13 residues. Germline lookup yields CDR1 LNHNV and CDR2 YYDKDF (reference sequence). V lost 0 bases and J 9 bases, leaving 10 bases between the germline ends. CDR3 amino acids: CATSRDKAGTQYF. CDR3 nucleotides: TGTGCCACCAGCAGAGATAAGGCGGGGACGCAGTATTTT.

The chain is built from TRBV28 and TRBJ2-7, with 7 bases fitting TRBD1. The CDR3 has 14 amino acids. The germline CDR1 and CDR2 sequences are MDHEN and SYDVKM. V lost 6 bases, J lost 3 bases, and 8 bases stayed unmatched. The CDR3 spells CASREGQAGYEQYF. The CDR3 DNA reads TGTGCCAGCAGGGAAGGACAGGCAGGCTACGAGCAGTACTTC.

The CDR3 nucleotides read TGTGCCAGCAGCGGGGACAGGAACTATGGCTACACCTTC. It specifies CASSGDRNYGYTF. This chain connects TRBV2 to TRBJ1-2, with TRBD1 matching 8 bases. This CDR3 is 13 amino acids long. The junction had 2 bases not matched to a gene; V was cut back by 6 bases and J by 2 bases. Looked up from germline, CDR1 is SNHLY and CDR2 is FYNNEI.

This clone was found a few times. The rearrangement uses TRBV6-5 and TRBJ2-6; 7 bases line up with TRBD1. V shed 6 bases and J 2 bases; nucleotides not matched to a gene: 4. The germline gives CDR1 MNHEY, CDR2 SVGAGI. The CDR3 consists of 15 residues. CDR3 in amino acids: CASRKGTAGANVLTF. The CDR3 DNA reads as TGTGCCAGCAGAAAAGGGACAGCTGGGGCCAACGTCCTGACTTTC.

V usage is TRBV7-9 and J usage is TRBJ2-7; TRBD2 agrees at 10 bases. The CDR3 is 16 amino acids. CDR1 and CDR2 from the germline V gene are SEHNR and FQNEAQ (reference sequence). V was pared by 5 bases and J by 1 base, with 8 bases of the junction left unmatched. For the CDR3, the DNA is TGTGCCAGCAGCCTAACTTTAGCGGGAGGATCCTACGAGCAGTACTTC. Encoded protein: CASSLTLAGGSYEQYF.

V gene TRBV5-8 combines with J gene TRBJ1-4; D is unclear. This CDR3 is 14 amino acids long. The germline V gene has CDR1 SGHTS and CDR2 YDEGEE. V gave up 4 bases and J gave up 7 bases, with 14 bases separating them. The CDR3 DNA reads TGTGCCAGCAGCCCCGCTTTTCGGGGTGAAAAACTGTTTTTT. Translated, it gives CASSPAFRGEKLFF.

This clone was picked up many times. The chain recombines TRBV7-9 with TRBJ2-1, with TRBD2 identical over 7 bases. The CDR3 has 16 residues. Germline V gives CDR1 SEHNR, CDR2 FQNEAQ (reference sequence). V lost 1 base, J lost 2 bases, and 5 bases stayed unmatched. The DNA for the CDR3 is TGTGCCAGCAGCTTAGGACTAGCTGGGACCTACAATGAGCAGTTCTTC. Encoded protein: CASSLGLAGTYNEQFF. The full variable domain, in which reference TRBV7-9 and TRBJ2-1 provide the parts outside the CDR3, is DTGVSQNPRHKITKRGQNVTFRCDPISEHNRLYWYRQTLGQGPEFLTYFQNEAQLEKSRLLSDRFSAERPKGSFSTLEIQRTEQGDSAMYLCASSLGLAGTYNEQFFGPGTRLTVL.

In this sample, this clone turned up a few times. The rearrangement joins TRBV19 to TRBJ1-2; TRBD1 is a possible D gene (5 bases). There are 14 residues in the CDR3. V lost 5 bases and J lost 8, with 18 bases in between. Germline-derived CDR1 and CDR2 are LNHDA and SQIVND (reference sequence). The CDR3 loop reads CASSDAGQGMGYTF. For the CDR3, the DNA is TGTGCCAGTAGTGACGCCGGCCAGGGAATGGGCTACACCTTC.

The rearrangement uses TRBV7-8 and TRBJ1-2; D gene ambiguous. Germline lookup yields CDR1 SGHVS and CDR2 FQNEAQ. V lost 1 base and J 1 base, leaving 7 bases between the germline ends. The CDR3 has 14 amino acids. The CDR3 DNA follows: TGTGCCAGCAGCTTAGGAGCGTTTAACTATGGCTACACCTTC. It is translated as CASSLGAFNYGYTF.

The J gene is TRBJ2-1, the V gene TRBV4-3; 11 positions agree with TRBD2. Germline loops: CDR1 LGHNA, CDR2 YSLEER. This CDR3 contains 15 residues. Trimming removed 0 bases from V and 8 bases from J; junction bases left unmatched: 3. CDR3 nucleotides: TGCGCCAGCAGCCAAGATGGACTAGCGGGCGATGAGCAGTTCTTC. Translating it yields CASSQDGLAGDEQFF.

DNA of the CDR3: TGTGCCACCAGCAGAGATAGGGCGGGAATTTCCTACGAGCAGTACTTC. It yields the protein CATSRDRAGISYEQYF. This chain links TRBV15 with TRBJ2-7; possible D gene TRBD2, 6 bases. CDR1 LNHNV and CDR2 YYDKDF come from the germline V gene (reference sequence). Trimming removed 0 bases at V and 1 base at J, with 13 bases between. This CDR3 region has 16 residues. Full variable domain (remainder filled in from reference TRBV15 and TRBJ2-7): DAMVIQNPRYQVTQFGKPVTLSCSQTLNHNVMYWYQQKSSQAPKLLFHYYDKDFNNEADTPDNFQSRRPNTSFCFLDIRSPGLGDTAMYLCATSRDRAGISYEQYFGPGTRLTVT.

In nucleotides, the CDR3 is TGTGCCAGCAGCTTAGCCCTAGCGGGAGGGATGGCAGATACGCAGTATTTT. It yields the protein CASSLALAGGMADTQYF. J is TRBJ2-3 and V is TRBV7-9; 12 bases fit TRBD2. There are 17 residues in the CDR3. Losses at the gene ends were 0 bases for V and 4 bases for J; bases not matched to a gene: 5. The germline V gene has CDR1 SEHNR and CDR2 FQNEAQ (reference sequence).

This chain links TRBV2 with TRBJ1-2; TRBD1 agrees at 8 bases. Per the germline V gene, CDR1 is SNHLY and CDR2 is FYNNEI. This CDR3 contains 13 residues. The V segment lost 4 bases and the J segment 4 bases; nucleotides outside the gene matches: 2. The CDR3 here is CASSVTGVYGYTF. The CDR3 coding sequence is TGTGCCAGCAGTGTGACAGGGGTCTATGGCTACACCTTC. The full variable domain, its missing parts supplied by reference TRBV2 and TRBJ1-2, is EPEVTQTPSHQVTQMGQEVILRCVPISNHLYFYWYRQILGQKVEFLVSFYNNEISEKSEIFDDQFSVERPDGSNFTLKIRSTKLEDSAMYFCASSVTGVYGYTFGSGTRLTVV.

This clone appeared a few times. The chain carries TRBV9 and TRBJ2-2; D unresolved. The germline V gene has CDR1 SGDLS and CDR2 YYNGEE. The CDR3 has 14 amino acids. The V and J ends lost 3 bases and 4 bases respectively, with 10 bases between them. CDR3 in amino acids: CASSEGPGTGELFF. CDR3 DNA: TGTGCCAGCAGCGAAGGACCTGGCACCGGGGAGCTGTTTTTT.

This clone was detected a few times. The J gene is TRBJ1-1, the V gene TRBV30; D gene ambiguous. The CDR3 has 12 residues. V was trimmed by 0 bases and J by 0 bases, leaving 2 bases between them. Per germline, CDR1 GTSNPN and CDR2 SVGIG (reference sequence). CDR3 DNA: TGTGCCTGGAGTGTCCTGAACACTGAAGCTTTCTTT. It yields the protein CAWSVLNTEAFF.

This clone was detected only a few times. The rearrangement uses TRBV7-2 and TRBJ2-7, with D tentatively TRBD2 (5 bases). The length of the CDR3 is 14 residues. Trimming cost V 5 bases and J 7 bases, with 18 bases left between them. Germline CDR1 and CDR2: SGHTA and FQGNSA. The CDR3 DNA reads as TGTGCCAGCAGCCTAGGCGGGTCTATTTGGGAGCAGTACTTC. Encoded protein: CASSLGGSIWEQYF. Full variable domain (rest looked up from reference TRBV7-2 and TRBJ2-7): GAGVSQSPSNKVTEKGKDVELRCDPISGHTALYWYRQSLGQGLEFLIYFQGNSAPDKSGLPSDRFSAERTGGSVSTLTIQRTQQEDSAVYLCASSLGGSIWEQYFGPGTRLTVT.